What follows are 14 T cell receptor beta chains derived from one specimen sequenced in a study of T cells in Graves' hyperthyroidism and ophthalmopathy. Amplified TCR beta CDR3 regions came from RNA transcripts. The HTBI primer set served for first-round RT-PCR of the TCR CDR3. TCRdb called the multiplex PCR reads again in MiXCR, with one record for every CDR3 protein. The table includes hundreds of thousands of distinct CDR3 sequences, approximately 40% detected once. The sequenced material came from blood. The source is a young man with Graves' hyperthyroidism.

V and J are TRBV10-3 and TRBJ2-5, with unresolved D. Germline CDR1 ENHRY, CDR2 SYGVKD. The CDR3 extends over 13 amino acids. V lost 8 bases, J lost 5 bases, and 15 bases lay in between. The DNA for the CDR3 is TGTGCCATCGCCGGTGAGTCGAGGGAGACCCAGTACTTC. This codes for CAIAGESRETQYF.

About this clonotype itself: Possible read error: a much larger clone is one base away. The chain employs TRBV14 and TRBJ1-2; D is uncertain. Per germline, CDR1 SGHDN and CDR2 FVKESK. CDR3 size: 12 residues. The CDR3, as DNA: TGTACCAGCAGCCCTCGGACGGGAGGCTACACCTTC. Protein sequence: CTSSPRTGGYTF.

This clonotype was found a few times. The V call is TRBV6-5, the J call TRBJ1-2; perhaps TRBD1 as D (6 bases). This CDR3 has 17 amino acids. The germline CDR1 and CDR2 sequences are MNHEY and SVGAGI. V dropped 5 bases and J dropped 5 bases, with 24 bases sitting between them. In nucleotides, the CDR3 is TGTGCCAGCAGTCCCCCTGGGGCGCAGGGGAAGGCTTATGGCTACACCTTC. It codes for CASSPPGAQGKAYGYTF.

This clonotype was observed a few times. A read error may account for a junction end that differs from germline. The rearrangement links TRBV10-3 to TRBJ1-4, with D possibly matching TRBD1 (6 bases). The CDR3 loop spans 15 amino acids. The V gene's germline CDR1 is ENHRY and CDR2 SYGVKD. The CDR3 reads CASSYYRDNNEKLFF. The CDR3 DNA is TGTGCCAGCAGTTACTACCGGGACAACAATGAAAAACTGTTTTTT.

This chain uses TRBV15 with TRBJ2-5, with 8 nucleotides matching TRBD2. V shed 3 bases and J 5 bases; nucleotides not matched to a gene: 17. The CDR3 is made up of 18 amino acids. Germline CDR1 and CDR2: LNHNV and YYDKDF (reference sequence). The CDR3 sequence is CATSSSEPAGAQGETQYF. CDR3 DNA: TGTGCCACCAGCAGTTCCGAGCCAGCGGGGGCCCAAGGGGAGACCCAGTACTTC. The full variable domain, its missing parts supplied by reference TRBV15 and TRBJ2-5, is DAMVIQNPRYQVTQFGKPVTLSCSQTLNHNVMYWYQQKSSQAPKLLFHYYDKDFNNEADTPDNFQSRRPNTSFCFLDIRSPGLGDTAMYLCATSSSEPAGAQGETQYFGPGTRLLVL.

This clonotype was counted at least ten times. The genes are TRBV7-9 and TRBJ1-3; no reliable D call. The CDR3 extends over 14 amino acids. CDR1 SEHNR and CDR2 FQNEAQ come from the germline V gene (reference sequence). The V end lost 4 bases, the J end lost 2 bases, and 9 bases lay between the germline ends. CDR3: CASSSGWTGNTIYF. The CDR3 DNA is TGTGCCAGCAGCTCCGGGTGGACTGGAAACACCATATATTTT.

The chain is built from TRBV11-3 and TRBJ1-1, with D perhaps TRBD1 (5 bases). The CDR3 is 13 amino acids. The V and J ends lost 4 bases and 6 bases respectively, with 12 bases between them. Germline lookup yields CDR1 SGHNT and CDR2 YENEEA. This chain's CDR3 is CASSSLRQPEAFF. CDR3 in DNA: TGTGCCAGCAGCTCGTTGAGACAGCCTGAAGCTTTCTTT.

The chain carries TRBV12-5 and TRBJ2-2; TRBD2 is a possible D gene (5 bases). This CDR3 is 14 amino acids long. V was shortened by 3 bases and J by 2 bases, with 7 bases between the two germline ends. The germline CDR1 and CDR2 sequences are LGHNT and FRNRAP. The CDR3 spells CASGFGINTGELFF. CDR3 DNA: TGTGCTAGTGGTTTCGGGATCAACACCGGGGAGCTGTTTTTT.

This clonotype was picked up many times. The chain is built from TRBV12-3 or TRBV12-4 and TRBJ2-7, with 12 bases aligning to TRBD2. The V gene end was trimmed by 6 bases and the J gene end by 4 bases; junction bases not matched to a gene: 4. The CDR3 runs to 14 residues. The CDR3 sequence: CASRSGTSGYEQYF. The CDR3 DNA sequence: TGTGCCAGCAGGTCCGGGACTAGCGGGTACGAGCAGTACTTC.

In regard to this clonotype: The junction and the germline gene differ at one end; a read error may be behind it. The chain couples TRBV11-2 to TRBJ1-1, with D hard to call. The V gene's germline CDR1 is SGHAT and CDR2 FQNNGV. The CDR3 runs to 16 residues. In nucleotides, the CDR3 is TGCGCCAGCAGCCACCCCGAAGGACTGAGGAACACTGAAGCTTTCTTT. Translating gives CASSHPEGLRNTEAFF.

This clonotype was observed many times. This sequence joins TRBV2 and TRBJ1-1; D may be TRBD1 (5 bases). V was shortened by 7 bases and J by 0 bases, with 12 bases between the two germline ends. The CDR3 is 14 residues long. CDR1 SNHLY and CDR2 FYNNEI come from the germline V gene. The CDR3 nucleotides read TGTGCCAGCAATGAGGGGCCCCTGAACACTGAAGCTTTCTTT. Translating it yields CASNEGPLNTEAFF. The complete variable domain, with remaining parts taken from reference TRBV2 and TRBJ1-1, reads EPEVTQTPSHQVTQMGQEVILRCVPISNHLYFYWYRQILGQKVEFLVSFYNNEISEKSEIFDDQFSVERPDGSNFTLKIRSTKLEDSAMYFCASNEGPLNTEAFFGQGTRLTVV.

The CDR3 DNA sequence: TGTGCCAGCAGCCCCGGGCAGGGGGCGGATACTGAAAAACTGTTTTTT. Its translation is CASSPGQGADTEKLFF. The chain employs TRBV7-9 and TRBJ1-4; 8 nucleotides align to TRBD1. V was clipped by 5 bases and J by 7 bases; unmatched bases: 12. In germline, CDR1 is SEHNR, CDR2 FQNEAQ (reference sequence). This CDR3 is built from 16 residues.

This clonotype was observed a handful of times. The gene calls are TRBV5-4 and TRBJ1-1; D possibly corresponds to TRBD1 (5 bases). V lost 3 bases and J lost 0, with 15 bases in between. CDR1 and CDR2 from the germline V gene are SGHNT and YYREEE (reference sequence). The CDR3 consists of 16 residues. The CDR3 is CASSSGTAALNTEAFF. The DNA of the CDR3 is TGTGCCAGCAGCTCCGGGACGGCGGCTCTGAACACTGAAGCTTTCTTT. Drawing the rest from reference TRBV5-4 and TRBJ1-1, the complete variable domain is ETGVTQSPTHLIKTRGQQVTLRCSSQSGHNTVSWYQQALGQGPQFIFQYYREEENGRGNFPPRFSGLQFPNYSSELNVNALELDDSALYLCASSSGTAALNTEAFFGQGTRLTVV.

The rearrangement joins TRBV5-1 to TRBJ2-2; D uncertain. This CDR3 is built from 16 residues. CDR1 and CDR2 from the germline V gene are SGHRS and YFSETQ. Trimming left V 0 bases short and J 3 bases short, with 12 bases between. CDR3 DNA sequence: TGCGCCAGCAGCTTGGAAGGGCTACCGGACACCGGGGAGCTGTTTTTT. The encoded protein is CASSLEGLPDTGELFF.